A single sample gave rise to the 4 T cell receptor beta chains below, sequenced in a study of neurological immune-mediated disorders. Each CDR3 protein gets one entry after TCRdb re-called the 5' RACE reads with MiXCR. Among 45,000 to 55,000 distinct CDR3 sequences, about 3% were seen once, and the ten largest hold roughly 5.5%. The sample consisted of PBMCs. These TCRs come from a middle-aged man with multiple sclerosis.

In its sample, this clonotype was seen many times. The CDR3 DNA reads TGCGCCAGCAGCCCTCAGGTCCTCAGCACAGATACGCAGTATTTT. Amino acids: CASSPQVLSTDTQYF. The chain uses TRBV5-1 and TRBJ2-3; D is ambiguous. Germline V lookup: CDR1 SGHRS, CDR2 YFSETQ. This CDR3 region has 15 residues. The ends were cut back, 4 bases at V and 0 bases at J, with 12 bases in the middle.

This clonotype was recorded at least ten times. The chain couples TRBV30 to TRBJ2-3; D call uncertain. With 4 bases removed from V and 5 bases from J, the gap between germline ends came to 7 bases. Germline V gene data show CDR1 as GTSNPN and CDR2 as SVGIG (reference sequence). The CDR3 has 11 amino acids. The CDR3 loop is CAWKAGDTQYF. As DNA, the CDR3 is TGTGCCTGGAAGGCAGGAGATACGCAGTATTTT.

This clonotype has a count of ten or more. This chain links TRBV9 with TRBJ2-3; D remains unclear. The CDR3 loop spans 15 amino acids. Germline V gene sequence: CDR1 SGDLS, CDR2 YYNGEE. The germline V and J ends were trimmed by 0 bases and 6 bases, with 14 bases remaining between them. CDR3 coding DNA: TGTGCCAGCAGCGTAGAAGGCAGATTCACGGATACGCAGTATTTT. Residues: CASSVEGRFTDTQYF.

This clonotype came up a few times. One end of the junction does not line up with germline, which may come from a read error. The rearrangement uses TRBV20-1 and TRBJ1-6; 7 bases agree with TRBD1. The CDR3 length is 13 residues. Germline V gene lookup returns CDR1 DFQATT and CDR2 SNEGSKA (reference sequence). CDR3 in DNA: TGCAGTGCTACCCGACAGGGAAAATCACCCCTCAACTTT. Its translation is CSATRQGKSPLNF.